This T cell receptor (beta chain) was found in a study of OX40 agonist ivuxolimab in advanced cancers. Across the study: An anti-OX40 (CD134) antibody with agonistic activity, ivuxolimab, was administered to patients. Partial responses, seen in three patients, involved one hepatocellular carcinoma and two cutaneous melanomas. Overall study results and limits: Among T cells, CD8+ cells averaged more expanded clones than CD4+ cells. Among expanded peripheral T cells, antigen specificity went undetermined.

There are 18 residues in the CDR3. V shed 5 bases and J 0 bases; nucleotides not matched to a gene: 7. The germline V gene encodes CDR1 SGHTA and CDR2 FQGNSA. Profiled with immunoSEQ multiplex PCR; TCRdb holds only in-frame clones, not every one. Of roughly 71,000 clones in the sample, around 89% are singletons; the top ten hold around 0.5%. Remarks on this clone: The antigen is unknown.

The rearrangement joins TRBV7-2 to TRBJ2-5, with TRBD2 identical over 15 bases. This sequence originates from an adult with an advanced solid tumor such as melanoma, head and neck, liver or kidney cancer. The specimen comprised CD4+ or CD8+ T cells sorted from blood, sampled in a trial of the OX40 agonist ivuxolimab. The CDR3 sequence: CASSLGLAGGSYQETQYF. For the CDR3, the DNA is TGTGCCAGCAGCCTCGGACTAGCGGGGGGGTCGTACCAAGAGACCCAGTACTTC.